Listed below are T cell receptor beta chains from one sample, sequenced in a study of T cell repertoires in cytomegalovirus infection. MiXCR, run by TCRdb on the reads, gives a single entry per CDR3 protein. The sample lists roughly 230,000 distinct CDR3 sequences; over 15% were seen once. The sequenced material came from CD8+ T cells from PBMCs. The source is a human donor in good health (CMV status not recorded). Some clones in this sample may be carry-over from other donors' samples. The CDR3 runs from the conserved cysteine through the conserved F or W. D genes are given only for firm matches. Clone size is given for some rows only: seen once, a few or many times, or a class if the clone is expanded.

DNA: TGTGCCAGCAGTGACCAGGGGGCGAACACCGGGGAGCTGTTTTTT
CDR3: CASSDQGANTGELFF
J: TRBJ2-2
V: TRBV12-3/TRBV12-4
D: TRBD1
size: many

DNA: TGTGCCATCAGTGCGGGACGGCTCGACGTATTGTTC
CDR3: CAISAGRLDVLF
J: TRBJ2-7
V: TRBV10-3
D: -
size: many

DNA: TGCAGTGCTAGGGGGGGGAGGAACACTGAAGCTTTCTTT
CDR3: CSARGGRNTEAFF
J: TRBJ1-1
V: TRBV20-1
D: -
size: -

DNA: TGTGCCAGTAGTATAGAATCGGTGGGAAGATACAATGAGCAGTTCTTC
CDR3: CASSIESVGRYNEQFF
J: TRBJ2-1
V: TRBV19
D: -
size: -

DNA: TGCAGTGCTAGTTTCACGGGACAGAGTGCATATAGCAATCAGCCCCAGCATTTT
CDR3: CSASFTGQSAYSNQPQHF
J: TRBJ1-5
V: TRBV20-1
D: TRBD1
size: few

DNA: TGTGCCGGGGAACAGGAGTTGCCCAAGAAGGCTTTCTTT
CDR3: CAGEQELPKKAFF
J: TRBJ1-1
V: TRBV7-9
D: -
size: many

DNA: TGTGCCAGCAGCCCTCAGAGGGGAGCCGGGGAGACCCAGTACTTC
CDR3: CASSPQRGAGETQYF
J: TRBJ2-5
V: TRBV7-9
D: -
size: few

DNA: TGTGCCAGCAGTTTACTAGGGCTAGCGGGGGGCGGCACAGATACGCAGTATTTT
CDR3: CASSLLGLAGGGTDTQYF
J: TRBJ2-3
V: TRBV28
D: TRBD2
size: -

DNA: TGTGCCAGCAGCCCCTTGTCGGTAGCGGGGGAGAACAATGAGCAGTTCTTC
CDR3: CASSPLSVAGENNEQFF
J: TRBJ2-1
V: TRBV7-6
D: TRBD2
size: many

DNA: TGTGCCAGTAGTCCCCGGGACATCGGTACCTACGAGCAGTACTTC
CDR3: CASSPRDIGTYEQYF
J: TRBJ2-7
V: TRBV19
D: -
size: few

DNA: TGTGCCAGCAGCTTTACAGGGGGTAGAGCCGGGGAGCTGTTTTTT
CDR3: CASSFTGGRAGELFF
J: TRBJ2-2
V: TRBV5-5
D: TRBD1
size: -

DNA: TGCAGTGCTAGAGATAATCAGGACTATAATTCACCCCTCCACTTT
CDR3: CSARDNQDYNSPLHF
J: TRBJ1-6
V: TRBV20-1
D: -
size: -

DNA: TGCAGCGCCGATACGGGAACACTCAACAATGAGCAGTTCTTC
CDR3: CSADTGTLNNEQFF
J: TRBJ2-1
V: TRBV29-1
D: -
size: few

DNA: TGTGCCGCCGGGACAGCCGAAAGCAATCAGCCCCAGCATTTT
CDR3: CAAGTAESNQPQHF
J: TRBJ1-5
V: TRBV19
D: TRBD1
size: -

DNA: TGCAGCGTGGCCCGGGTGGGTAGAAACAATGAGCAGTTCTTC
CDR3: CSVARVGRNNEQFF
J: TRBJ2-1
V: TRBV29-1
D: -
size: -

DNA: TGTGCCATCAGTGTGTCGGAGAGCTCCTACGAGCAGTACTTC
CDR3: CAISVSESSYEQYF
J: TRBJ2-7
V: TRBV10-3
D: -
size: few

DNA: TGTGCCACCAGCAGCGACGTCGGGGGCTCACCCCTCCACTTT
CDR3: CATSSDVGGSPLHF
J: TRBJ1-6
V: TRBV15
D: -
size: -

DNA: TGTGCCAGCAGCTTGGCGGCAAGAATGAACACTGAAGCTTTCTTT
CDR3: CASSLAARMNTEAFF
J: TRBJ1-1
V: TRBV5-6
D: -
size: -

DNA: TGTGCCAGCAGTTCCCCAGGGGGCGAAAGTTCCGGGGAGCTGTTTTTT
CDR3: CASSSPGGESSGELFF
J: TRBJ2-2
V: TRBV6-2/TRBV6-3
D: TRBD1
size: many

DNA: TGTGCCAGCAGCTTAGGGTGGGGGGGGCCGGGAAACACCATATATTTT
CDR3: CASSLGWGGPGNTIYF
J: TRBJ1-3
V: TRBV7-2
D: -
size: many

DNA: TGCGCCAGCAGCCAAGAGGGTGAGGGAACAAACACATCACCCCTCCACTTT
CDR3: CASSQEGEGTNTSPLHF
J: TRBJ1-6
V: TRBV4-1
D: -
size: few

DNA: TGTGCCAGCAGCATAACCACAGGGGCCCCGGGGGCGGGGGAGCTGTTTTTT
CDR3: CASSITTGAPGAGELFF
J: TRBJ2-2
V: TRBV7-8
D: -
size: many

DNA: TGCAGTGCCAGTCGGGAGGTTGGGTTTACGGCGGATGAGCAGTTCTTC
CDR3: CSASREVGFTADEQFF
J: TRBJ2-1
V: TRBV20-1
D: TRBD2
size: many

DNA: TGTGCCAGTAGTGTAGCACCCTTGGCTAGGCAGTTCTTC
CDR3: CASSVAPLARQFF
J: TRBJ2-1
V: TRBV19
D: -
size: -

DNA: TGCAGTGCTAGCCCGGACAGGGCTGCCCACGAGCAGTACTTC
CDR3: CSASPDRAAHEQYF
J: TRBJ2-7
V: TRBV20-1
D: TRBD1
size: -

DNA: TGTGCCAGCAGCACCCGGGACCTCAGGCCTGGCTACACCTTC
CDR3: CASSTRDLRPGYTF
J: TRBJ1-2
V: TRBV7-2
D: -
size: many

DNA: TGTGCCAGCCGGACGGGTGGGTCCTACGAGCAGTACTTC
CDR3: CASRTGGSYEQYF
J: TRBJ2-7
V: TRBV27
D: -
size: many

DNA: TGCAGTGCTAGAGACCTAACATGGAATCCTCGGGACTACACCTTC
CDR3: CSARDLTWNPRDYTF
J: TRBJ1-2
V: TRBV20-1
D: -
size: -

DNA: TGTGCCAGCAGCGTAGACAAGAGCTCTGGAAACACCATATATTTT
CDR3: CASSVDKSSGNTIYF
J: TRBJ1-3
V: TRBV7-2
D: -
size: many

DNA: TGTGCCAGCAGCTTGGCCTACAGGGGTCTCCAAGAGACCCAGTACTTC
CDR3: CASSLAYRGLQETQYF
J: TRBJ2-5
V: TRBV5-4
D: TRBD1
size: few

DNA: TGTGCCAGCAGTCCTACAGGGAAGACTGAAGCTTTCTTT
CDR3: CASSPTGKTEAFF
J: TRBJ1-1
V: TRBV12-3/TRBV12-4
D: -
size: many

DNA: TGCGCCAGCAGCCAAGGACAGTGGGCTGGGGAGACCCAGTACTTC
CDR3: CASSQGQWAGETQYF
J: TRBJ2-5
V: TRBV4-1
D: -
size: few

DNA: TGCAGCGTTGAAGACGGCGGGGGGGCAGATACGCAGTATTTT
CDR3: CSVEDGGGADTQYF
J: TRBJ2-3
V: TRBV29-1
D: TRBD2
size: -

DNA: TGTGCCAGCAGCCATCGGACAGCCAATCAGCCCCAGCATTTT
CDR3: CASSHRTANQPQHF
J: TRBJ1-5
V: TRBV28
D: -
size: -

DNA: TGCAGTGCCGGCGGCCGGGGCCGTTACCTCAATGAGCAGTTCTTC
CDR3: CSAGGRGRYLNEQFF
J: TRBJ2-1
V: TRBV20-1
D: -
size: many

DNA: TGTGCCAGCAGCGAAAGACAGGGCCGGGGGGAGCAGTACTTC
CDR3: CASSERQGRGEQYF
J: TRBJ2-7
V: TRBV7-6
D: -
size: -